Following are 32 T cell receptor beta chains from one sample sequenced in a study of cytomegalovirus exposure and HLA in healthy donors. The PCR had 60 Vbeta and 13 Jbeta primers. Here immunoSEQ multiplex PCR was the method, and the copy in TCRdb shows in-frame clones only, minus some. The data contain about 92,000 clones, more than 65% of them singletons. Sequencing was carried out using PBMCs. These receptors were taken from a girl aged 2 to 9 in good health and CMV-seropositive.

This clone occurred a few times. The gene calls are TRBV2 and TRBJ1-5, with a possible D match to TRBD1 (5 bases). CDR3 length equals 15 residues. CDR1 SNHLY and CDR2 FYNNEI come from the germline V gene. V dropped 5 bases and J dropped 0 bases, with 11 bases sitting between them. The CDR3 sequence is CASSPTGYSNQPQHF. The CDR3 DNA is TGTGCCAGCAGTCCCACAGGCTATAGCAATCAGCCCCAGCATTTT. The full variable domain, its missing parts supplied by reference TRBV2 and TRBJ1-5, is EPEVTQTPSHQVTQMGQEVILRCVPISNHLYFYWYRQILGQKVEFLVSFYNNEISEKSEIFDDQFSVERPDGSNFTLKIRSTKLEDSAMYFCASSPTGYSNQPQHFGDGTRLSIL.

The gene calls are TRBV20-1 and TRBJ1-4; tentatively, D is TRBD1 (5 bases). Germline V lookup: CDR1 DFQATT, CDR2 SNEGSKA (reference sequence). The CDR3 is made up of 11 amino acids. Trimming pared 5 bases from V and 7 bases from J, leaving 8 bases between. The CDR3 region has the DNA TGCAGTGCTCAGGGCTCTGAAAAACTGTTTTTT. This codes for CSAQGSEKLFF.

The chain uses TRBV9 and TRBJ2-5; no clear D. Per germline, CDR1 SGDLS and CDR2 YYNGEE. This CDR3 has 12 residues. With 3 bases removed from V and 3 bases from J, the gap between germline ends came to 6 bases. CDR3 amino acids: CASSEREETQYF. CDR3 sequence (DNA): TGTGCCAGCAGCGAGAGAGAAGAGACCCAGTACTTC. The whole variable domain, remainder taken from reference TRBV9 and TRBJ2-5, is DSGVTQTPKHLITATGQRVTLRCSPRSGDLSVYWYQQSLDQGLQFLIQYYNGEERAKGNILERFSAQQFPDLHSELNLSSLELGDSALYFCASSEREETQYFGPGTRLLVL.

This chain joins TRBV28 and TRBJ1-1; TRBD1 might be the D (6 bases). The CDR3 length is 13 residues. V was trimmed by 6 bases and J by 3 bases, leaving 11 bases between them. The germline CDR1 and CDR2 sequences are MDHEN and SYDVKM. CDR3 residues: CASRRGFYTEAFF. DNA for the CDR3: TGTGCCAGCAGAAGGGGGTTTTACACTGAAGCTTTCTTT.

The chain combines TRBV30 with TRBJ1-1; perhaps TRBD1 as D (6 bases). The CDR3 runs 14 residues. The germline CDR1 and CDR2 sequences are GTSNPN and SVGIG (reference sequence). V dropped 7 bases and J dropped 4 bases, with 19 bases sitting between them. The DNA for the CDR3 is TGTGCCTCCCAGGGGACGGCTTTGGGCACTGAAGCTTTCTTT. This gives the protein CASQGTALGTEAFF.

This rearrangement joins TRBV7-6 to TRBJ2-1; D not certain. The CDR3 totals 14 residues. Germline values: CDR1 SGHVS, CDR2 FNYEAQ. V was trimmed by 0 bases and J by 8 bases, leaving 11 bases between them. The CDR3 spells CASSLAQRAHEQFF. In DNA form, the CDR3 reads TGTGCCAGCAGCTTAGCCCAGCGCGCCCATGAGCAGTTCTTC.

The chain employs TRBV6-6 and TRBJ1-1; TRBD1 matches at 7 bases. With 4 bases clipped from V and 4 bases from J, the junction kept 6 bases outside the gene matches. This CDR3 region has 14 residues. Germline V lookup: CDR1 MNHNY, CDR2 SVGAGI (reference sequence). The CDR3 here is CASSFDRVGTEAFF. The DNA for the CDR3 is TGTGCCAGCAGTTTCGACAGGGTCGGCACTGAAGCTTTCTTT.

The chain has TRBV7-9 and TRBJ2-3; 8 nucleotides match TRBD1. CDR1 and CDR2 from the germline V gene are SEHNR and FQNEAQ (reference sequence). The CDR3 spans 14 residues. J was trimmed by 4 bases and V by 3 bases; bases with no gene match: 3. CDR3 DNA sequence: TGTGCCAGCAGCTTGGACAGGGCGGCAGATACGCAGTATTTT. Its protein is CASSLDRAADTQYF.

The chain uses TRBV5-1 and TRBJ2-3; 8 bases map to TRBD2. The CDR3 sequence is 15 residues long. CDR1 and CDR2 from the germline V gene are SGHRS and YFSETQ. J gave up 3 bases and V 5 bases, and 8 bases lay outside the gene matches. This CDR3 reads CASSPTGGATDTQYF. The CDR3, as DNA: TGCGCCAGCAGTCCGACGGGGGGGGCGACAGATACGCAGTATTTT.

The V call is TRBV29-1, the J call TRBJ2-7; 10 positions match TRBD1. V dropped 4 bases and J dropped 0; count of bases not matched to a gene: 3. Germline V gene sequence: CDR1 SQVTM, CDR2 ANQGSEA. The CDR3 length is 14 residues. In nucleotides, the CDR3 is TGCAGCGTTGTAGGGGACAGGGGCTCCTACGAGCAGTACTTC. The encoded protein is CSVVGDRGSYEQYF.

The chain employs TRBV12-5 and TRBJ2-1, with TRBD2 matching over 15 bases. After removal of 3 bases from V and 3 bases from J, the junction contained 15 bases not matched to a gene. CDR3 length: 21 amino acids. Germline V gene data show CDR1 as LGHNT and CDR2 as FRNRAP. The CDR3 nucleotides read TGTGCTAGTGGTTTTATCCCCCTAGGACTAGCGGGAGGGCCTAGCTACAATGAGCAGTTCTTC. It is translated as CASGFIPLGLAGGPSYNEQFF. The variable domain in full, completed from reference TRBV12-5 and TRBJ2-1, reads DARVTQTPRHKVTEMGQEVTMRCQPILGHNTVFWYRQTMMQGLELLAYFRNRAPLDDSGMPKDRFSAEMPDATLATLKIQPSEPRDSAVYFCASGFIPLGLAGGPSYNEQFFGPGTRLTVL.

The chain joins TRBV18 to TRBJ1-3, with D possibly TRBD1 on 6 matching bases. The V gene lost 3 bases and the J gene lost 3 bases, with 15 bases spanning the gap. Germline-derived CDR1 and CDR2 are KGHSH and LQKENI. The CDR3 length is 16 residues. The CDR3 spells CASSPARGNNGNTIYF. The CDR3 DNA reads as TGTGCCAGCTCACCGGCCAGGGGCAATAATGGAAACACCATATATTTT.

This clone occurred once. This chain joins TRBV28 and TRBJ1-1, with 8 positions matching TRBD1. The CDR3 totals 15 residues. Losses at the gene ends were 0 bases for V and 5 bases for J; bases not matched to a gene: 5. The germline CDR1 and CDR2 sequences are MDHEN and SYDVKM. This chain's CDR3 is CASSLWAGGRTEAFF. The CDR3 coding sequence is TGTGCCAGCAGTTTATGGGCAGGGGGCCGAACTGAAGCTTTCTTT.

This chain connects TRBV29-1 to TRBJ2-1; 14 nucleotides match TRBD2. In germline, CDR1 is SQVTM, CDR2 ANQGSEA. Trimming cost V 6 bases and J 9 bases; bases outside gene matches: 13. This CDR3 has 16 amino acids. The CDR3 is CSVERGLAGVRGEQFF. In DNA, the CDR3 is TGCAGCGTCGAAAGGGGACTAGCGGGAGTACGGGGTGAGCAGTTCTTC.

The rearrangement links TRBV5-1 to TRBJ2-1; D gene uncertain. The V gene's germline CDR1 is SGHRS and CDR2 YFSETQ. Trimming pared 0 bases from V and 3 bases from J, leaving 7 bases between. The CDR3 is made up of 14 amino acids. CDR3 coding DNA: TGCGCCAGCAGCTTGGGCTATAACTACAATGAGCAGTTCTTC. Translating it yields CASSLGYNYNEQFF.

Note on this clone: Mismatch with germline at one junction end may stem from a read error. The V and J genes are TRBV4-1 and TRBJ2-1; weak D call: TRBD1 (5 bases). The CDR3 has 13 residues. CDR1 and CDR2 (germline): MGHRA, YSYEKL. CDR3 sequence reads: CASSQEGQGATIF. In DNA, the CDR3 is TGCGCCAGCAGCCAAGAAGGGCAAGGGGCCACAATCTTC.

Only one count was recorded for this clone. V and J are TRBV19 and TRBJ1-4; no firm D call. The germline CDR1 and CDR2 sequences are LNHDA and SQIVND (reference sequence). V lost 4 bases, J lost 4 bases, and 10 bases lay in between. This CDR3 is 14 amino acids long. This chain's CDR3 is CASSNRRNNEKLFF. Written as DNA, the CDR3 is TGTGCCAGTAGTAATCGGCGGAATAATGAAAAACTGTTTTTT.

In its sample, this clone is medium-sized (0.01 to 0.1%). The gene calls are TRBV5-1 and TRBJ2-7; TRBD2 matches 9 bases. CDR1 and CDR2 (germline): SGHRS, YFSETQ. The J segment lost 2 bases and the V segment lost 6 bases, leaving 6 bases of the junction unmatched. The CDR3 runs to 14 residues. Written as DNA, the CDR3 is TGCGCCAGCAAGGAGACTAGCGGTACCTACGAGCAGTACTTC. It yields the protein CASKETSGTYEQYF.

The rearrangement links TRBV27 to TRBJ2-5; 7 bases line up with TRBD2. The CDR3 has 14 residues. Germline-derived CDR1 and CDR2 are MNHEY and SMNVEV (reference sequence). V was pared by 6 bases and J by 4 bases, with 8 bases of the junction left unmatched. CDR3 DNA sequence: TGTGCCAGCAGCCAGGAGGGCGGGAGAGAGACCCAGTACTTC. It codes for CASSQEGGRETQYF.

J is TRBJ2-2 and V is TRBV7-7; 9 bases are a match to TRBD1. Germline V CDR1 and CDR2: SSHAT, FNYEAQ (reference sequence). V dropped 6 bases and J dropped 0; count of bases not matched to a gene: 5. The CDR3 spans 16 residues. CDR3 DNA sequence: TGTGCCAGCAGAAACGGGACAGGGACGAACACCGGGGAGCTGTTTTTT. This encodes CASRNGTGTNTGELFF. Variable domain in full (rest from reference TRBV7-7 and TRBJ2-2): GAGVSQSPRYKVTKRGQDVTLRCDPISSHATLYWYQQALGQGPEFLTYFNYEAQPDKSGLPSDRFSAERPEGSISTLTIQRTEQRDSAMYRCASRNGTGTNTGELFFGEGSRLTVL.

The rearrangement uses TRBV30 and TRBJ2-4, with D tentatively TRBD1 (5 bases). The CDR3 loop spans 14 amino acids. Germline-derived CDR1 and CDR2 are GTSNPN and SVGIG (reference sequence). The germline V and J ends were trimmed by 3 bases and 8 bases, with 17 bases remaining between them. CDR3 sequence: CAWSPPGGRDIQYF. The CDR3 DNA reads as TGTGCCTGGAGCCCGCCCGGCGGCAGGGACATTCAGTACTTC.

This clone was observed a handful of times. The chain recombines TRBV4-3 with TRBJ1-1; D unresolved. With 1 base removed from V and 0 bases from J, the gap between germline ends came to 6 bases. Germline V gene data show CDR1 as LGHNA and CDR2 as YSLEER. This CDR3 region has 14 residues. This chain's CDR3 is CASSQAGVNTEAFF. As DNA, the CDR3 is TGCGCCAGCAGCCAAGCCGGGGTGAACACTGAAGCTTTCTTT.

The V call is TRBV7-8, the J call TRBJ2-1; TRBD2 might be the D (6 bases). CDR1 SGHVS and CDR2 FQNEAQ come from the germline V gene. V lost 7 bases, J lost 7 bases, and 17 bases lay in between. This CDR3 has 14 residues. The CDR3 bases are TGTGCCAGCACCCCGACTAGGCTTGATAATGAGCAGTTCTTC. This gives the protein CASTPTRLDNEQFF.

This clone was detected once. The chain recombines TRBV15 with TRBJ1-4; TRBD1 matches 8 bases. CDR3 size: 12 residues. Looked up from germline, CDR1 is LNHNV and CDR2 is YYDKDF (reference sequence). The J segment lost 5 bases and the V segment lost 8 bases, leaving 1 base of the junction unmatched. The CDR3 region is CATGTGNEKLFF. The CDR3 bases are TGTGCCACCGGGACAGGCAATGAAAAACTGTTTTTT.

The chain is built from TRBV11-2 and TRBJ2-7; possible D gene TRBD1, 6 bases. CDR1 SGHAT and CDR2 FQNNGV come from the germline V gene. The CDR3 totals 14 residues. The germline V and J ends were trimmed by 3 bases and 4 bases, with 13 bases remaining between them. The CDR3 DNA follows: TGTGCCAGCAGCTTCCGGGACAATTTTTACGAGCAGTACTTC. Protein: CASSFRDNFYEQYF.

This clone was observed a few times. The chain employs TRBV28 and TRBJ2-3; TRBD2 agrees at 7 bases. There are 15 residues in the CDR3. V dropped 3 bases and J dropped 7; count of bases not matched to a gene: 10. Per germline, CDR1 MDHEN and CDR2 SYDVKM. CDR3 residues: CASSFTAGDRYTQYF. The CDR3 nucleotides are TGTGCCAGCAGTTTCACGGCGGGAGATCGATATACGCAGTATTTT. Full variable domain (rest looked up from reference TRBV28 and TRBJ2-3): DVKVTQSSRYLVKRTGEKVFLECVQDMDHENMFWYRQDPGLGLRLIYFSYDVKMKEKGDIPEGYSVSREKKERFSLILESASTNQTSMYLCASSFTAGDRYTQYFGPGTRLTVL.

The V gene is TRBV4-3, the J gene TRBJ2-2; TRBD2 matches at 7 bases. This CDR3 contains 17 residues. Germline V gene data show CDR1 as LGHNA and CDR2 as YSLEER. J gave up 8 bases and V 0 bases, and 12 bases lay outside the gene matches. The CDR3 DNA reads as TGCGCCAGCAGCCAAGATGCGGGAGATAATCCTTCTGGGGAGCTGTTTTTT. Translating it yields CASSQDAGDNPSGELFF.

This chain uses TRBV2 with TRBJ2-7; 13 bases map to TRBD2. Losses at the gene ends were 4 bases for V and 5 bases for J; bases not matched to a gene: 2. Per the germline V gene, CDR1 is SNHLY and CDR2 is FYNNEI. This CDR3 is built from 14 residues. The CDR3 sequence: CASSGTSGRDEQYF. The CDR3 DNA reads TGTGCCAGCAGTGGAACTAGCGGGAGGGACGAGCAGTACTTC.

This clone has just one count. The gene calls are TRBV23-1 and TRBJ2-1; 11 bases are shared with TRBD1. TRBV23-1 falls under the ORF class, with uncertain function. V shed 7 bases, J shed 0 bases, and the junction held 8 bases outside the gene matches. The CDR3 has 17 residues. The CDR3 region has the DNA TGCGCCAGCATGGGGACAGGGGGTCAAAGCTCCTACAATGAGCAGTTCTTC. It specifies CASMGTGGQSSYNEQFF.

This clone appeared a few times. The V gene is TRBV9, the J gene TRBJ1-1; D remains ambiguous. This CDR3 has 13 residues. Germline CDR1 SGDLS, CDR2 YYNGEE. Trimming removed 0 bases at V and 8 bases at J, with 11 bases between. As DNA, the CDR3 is TGTGCCAGCAGCGTAGCATGGGAGGAAGAAGCTTTCTTT. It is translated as CASSVAWEEEAFF.

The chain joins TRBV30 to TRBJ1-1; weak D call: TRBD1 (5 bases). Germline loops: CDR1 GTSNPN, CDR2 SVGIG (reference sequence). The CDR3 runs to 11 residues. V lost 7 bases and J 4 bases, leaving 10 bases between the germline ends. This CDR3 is CAFLGGTEAFF. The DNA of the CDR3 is TGTGCCTTCTTGGGGGGCACTGAAGCTTTCTTT.

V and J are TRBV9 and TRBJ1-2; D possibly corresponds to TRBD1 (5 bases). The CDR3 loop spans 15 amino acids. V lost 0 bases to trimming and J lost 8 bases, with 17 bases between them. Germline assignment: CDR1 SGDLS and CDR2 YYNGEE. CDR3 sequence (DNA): TGTGCCAGCAGCGTAGACCCCGGGACGGGAGGGGGCTACACCTTC. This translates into CASSVDPGTGGGYTF.